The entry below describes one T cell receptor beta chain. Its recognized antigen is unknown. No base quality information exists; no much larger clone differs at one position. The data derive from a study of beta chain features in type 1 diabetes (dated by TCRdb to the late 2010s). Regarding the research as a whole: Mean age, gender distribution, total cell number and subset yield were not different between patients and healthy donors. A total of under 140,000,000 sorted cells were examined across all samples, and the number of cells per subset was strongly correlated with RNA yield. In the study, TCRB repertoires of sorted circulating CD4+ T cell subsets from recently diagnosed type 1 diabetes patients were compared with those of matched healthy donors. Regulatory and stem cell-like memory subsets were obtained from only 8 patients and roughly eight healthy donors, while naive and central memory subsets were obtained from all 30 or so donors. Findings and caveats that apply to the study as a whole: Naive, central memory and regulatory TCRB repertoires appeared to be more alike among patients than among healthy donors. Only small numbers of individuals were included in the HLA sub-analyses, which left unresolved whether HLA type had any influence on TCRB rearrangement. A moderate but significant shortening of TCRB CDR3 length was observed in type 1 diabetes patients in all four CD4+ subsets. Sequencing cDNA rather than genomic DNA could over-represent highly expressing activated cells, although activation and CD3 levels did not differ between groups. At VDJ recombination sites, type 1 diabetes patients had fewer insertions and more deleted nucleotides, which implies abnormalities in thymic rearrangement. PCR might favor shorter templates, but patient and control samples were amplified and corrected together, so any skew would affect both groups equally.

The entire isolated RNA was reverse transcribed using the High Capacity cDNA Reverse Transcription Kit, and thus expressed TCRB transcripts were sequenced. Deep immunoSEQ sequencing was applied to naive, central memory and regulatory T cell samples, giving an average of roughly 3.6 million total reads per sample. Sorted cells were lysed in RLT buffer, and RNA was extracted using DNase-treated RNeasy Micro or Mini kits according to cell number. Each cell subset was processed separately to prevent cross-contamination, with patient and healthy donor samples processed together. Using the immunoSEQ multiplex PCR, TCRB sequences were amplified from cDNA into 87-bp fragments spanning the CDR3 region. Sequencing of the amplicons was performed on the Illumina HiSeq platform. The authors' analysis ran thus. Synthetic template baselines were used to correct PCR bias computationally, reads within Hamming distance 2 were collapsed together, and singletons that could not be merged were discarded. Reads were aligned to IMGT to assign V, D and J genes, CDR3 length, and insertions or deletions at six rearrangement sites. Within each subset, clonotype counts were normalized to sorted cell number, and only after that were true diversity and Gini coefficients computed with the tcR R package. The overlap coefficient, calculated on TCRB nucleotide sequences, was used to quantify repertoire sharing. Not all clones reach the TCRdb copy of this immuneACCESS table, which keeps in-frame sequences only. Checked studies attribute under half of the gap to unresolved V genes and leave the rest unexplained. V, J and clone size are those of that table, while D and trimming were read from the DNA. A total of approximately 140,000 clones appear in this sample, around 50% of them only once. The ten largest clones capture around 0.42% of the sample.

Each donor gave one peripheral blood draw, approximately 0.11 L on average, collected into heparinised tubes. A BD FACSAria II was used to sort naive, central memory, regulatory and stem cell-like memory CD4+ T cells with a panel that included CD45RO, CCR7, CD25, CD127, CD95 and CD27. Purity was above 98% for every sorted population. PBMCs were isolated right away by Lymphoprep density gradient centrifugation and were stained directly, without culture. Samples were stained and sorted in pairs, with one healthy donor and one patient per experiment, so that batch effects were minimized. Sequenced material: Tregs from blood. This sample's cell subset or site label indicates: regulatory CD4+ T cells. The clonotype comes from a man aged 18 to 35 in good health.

The CDR3 region reads CASSRGGSLYEQYF. The DNA sequence reads TGTGCCAGCAGCCGCGGAGGCAGCCTCTACGAGCAGTACTTC. This sequence uses TRBV14 and TRBJ2-7; possibly the D gene is TRBD2, per 5 matching bases. In the germline V gene, CDR1 corresponds to SGHDN and CDR2 to FVKESK. Counted from cysteine to phenylalanine, this CDR3 has 14 amino acids. Solely the CDR3 DNA is kept, with 42 bases framed from the first base. Trimming takes 4 bases from V and 3 bases from J, and the germline ends sit 13 bases apart.